The rows below give T cell receptor beta chains drawn from one sample of a study of OX40 agonist ivuxolimab in advanced cancers. Sequenced by immunoSEQ multiplex PCR; TCRdb stores in-frame clones only, minus some. The repertoire holds tens of thousands of clones, with approximately 84% as singletons. The sample consisted of CD4+ or CD8+ T cells sorted from blood, taken in a trial of the OX40 agonist ivuxolimab. Receptors were obtained from an adult with an advanced solid tumor such as melanoma, head and neck, liver or kidney cancer. CDR3s include the opening cysteine and the closing phenylalanine or tryptophan. D genes are given only for firm matches. Clone size is given for some rows only: seen once, a few or many times, or a class if the clone is expanded.

once	TRBJ2-1	TRBD1	TRBV11-1	TGTGCCAGCAGCCCCAACCTACGAGCCGGGACAGGGGGCTACAATGAGCAGTTCTTC	CASSPNLRAGTGGYNEQFF
.	TRBJ1-6	TRBD1	TRBV6-5	TGTGCCAGCAGCCTCCTAGGACAGGGGTATTCACCCCTCCACTTT	CASSLLGQGYSPLHF
.	TRBJ1-1	TRBD1	TRBV10-3	TGTGCCATCAGTTCAGGGGGGAGCACTGAAGCTTTCTTT	CAISSGGSTEAFF
few	TRBJ2-2	TRBD1	TRBV5-4	TGTGCCAGCAGCCCGGGACAGGGTCAAGTCCGGACCGGGGAGCTGTTTTTT	CASSPGQGQVRTGELFF
.	TRBJ1-1	.	TRBV5-1	TGCGCCAGCAGCCCGGGACTGCTGAACACTGAAGCTTTCTTT	CASSPGLLNTEAFF
.	TRBJ2-3	TRBD2	TRBV7-6	TGTGCCAGCAGCTTAGTTACGCGGGAGTGGGGCACAGATACGCAGTATTTT	CASSLVTREWGTDTQYF
.	TRBJ1-2	TRBD1	TRBV27	TGTGCCAGCAGTTTATCTCCAGGGGGCGCCGACTATGGCTACACCTTC	CASSLSPGGADYGYTF
.	TRBJ2-5	.	TRBV6-6	TGTGCCAGCAGCCCCGATTCTCGGGGCGTTAGAGAGACCCAGTACTTC	CASSPDSRGVRETQYF
.	TRBJ2-3	TRBD2	TRBV29-1	TGCAGCGTTGAAGGGACTAGCGGGAGCACAGATACGCAGTATTTT	CSVEGTSGSTDTQYF
.	TRBJ1-2	.	TRBV2	TGTGCCAGCAGAGACTTCGGGACTTATTACCTCACACACTATGGCTACACCTTC	CASRDFGTYYLTHYGYTF
once	TRBJ1-3	.	TRBV19	TGTGCCAGTAGTATCGGAATTTCGGGGCCCCGTGCCGGAAACACCATATATTTT	CASSIGISGPRAGNTIYF
many	TRBJ2-3	.	TRBV7-6	TGTGCCAGCAGCTTAGAGATGTGGGATACGCAGTATTTT	CASSLEMWDTQYF
once	TRBJ2-1	TRBD2	TRBV29-1	TGCAGCGTTGAAGACCCGGCAGGACTAGCGGCTTACAATGAGCAGTTCTTC	CSVEDPAGLAAYNEQFF
.	TRBJ2-7	.	TRBV7-2	TGTGCCAGCAGCCTCCAGGGGGGAGAAAGCGAGCAGTACTTC	CASSLQGGESEQYF
.	TRBJ2-3	.	TRBV7-2	TGTGCCAGCAGCCCCGCGGCGCATACGCAGTATTTT	CASSPAAHTQYF
.	TRBJ2-5	TRBD1	TRBV16	TGTGCCAGCAGCCGCGTCTCGGGGACAGGGGGAAAGACCCAGTACTTC	CASSRVSGTGGKTQYF
.	TRBJ1-2	.	TRBV5-6	TGTGCCAGCACCACCCGCCCAGGGAGATCTAACTATGGCTACACCTTC	CASTTRPGRSNYGYTF
.	TRBJ2-1	TRBD2	TRBV27	TGTGCCAGCAGTTTGAGGGGCGGCGGGAGTGGCAATGAGCAGTTCTTC	CASSLRGGGSGNEQFF
few	TRBJ2-7	TRBD1	TRBV6-5	TGTGCCAGCAGTTACTCTAGGGGGCCTGGCGAGCAGTACTTC	CASSYSRGPGEQYF
few	TRBJ1-5	.	TRBV5-6	TGTGCCAGCAGCTTTAGGTCGTATAGCAATCAGCCCCAGCATTTT	CASSFRSYSNQPQHF